Below are 3 T cell receptor beta chains sequenced from a single sample in a study of blood T cell repertoires in COVID-19. Sequencing used immunoSEQ multiplex PCR; TCRdb keeps in-frame clones, though not all of them. Of approximately 150,000 clones in the sample, more than 70% were seen once. The sequencing input was peripheral blood. These receptors originate from a middle-aged man who had recovered from COVID-19.

This chain connects TRBV27 to TRBJ2-1; no firm D call. Germline lookup yields CDR1 MNHEY and CDR2 SMNVEV (reference sequence). The V gene lost 2 bases and the J gene lost 0 bases, with 8 bases spanning the gap. This CDR3 region has 15 residues. The CDR3 protein is CASSLRVSSYNEQFF. CDR3 nucleotides: TGTGCCAGCAGTTTACGGGTGAGCTCCTACAATGAGCAGTTCTTC.

V gene TRBV10-3 combines with J gene TRBJ2-1; TRBD2 is a possible D gene (6 bases). V lost 2 bases, J lost 4 bases, and 12 bases lay in between. Germline loops: CDR1 ENHRY, CDR2 SYGVKD. The CDR3 has 15 amino acids. In DNA form, the CDR3 reads TGTGCCATCAGTGAGGGGGGGACTGGTTACAATGAGCAGTTCTTC. Amino acid sequence: CAISEGGTGYNEQFF.

The chain links TRBV18 to TRBJ2-7; 9 bases map to TRBD2. There are 16 residues in the CDR3. Germline assignment: CDR1 KGHSH and CDR2 LQKENI. Unmatched junction bases numbered 7, after V lost 3 bases and J lost 1 base. For the CDR3, the DNA is TGTGCCAGCTCACCTCTTAGCGGGAGATCATCCTACGAGCAGTACTTC. Encoded protein: CASSPLSGRSSYEQYF.